These 18 T cell receptor beta chains originate from one sample sequenced in a study of T cell repertoires in cytomegalovirus infection. Their recognized antigens are unknown. TCRdb reprocessed the reads with MiXCR, giving one entry per CDR3 protein. The repertoire has 650,000 to 900,000 distinct CDR3 sequences, approximately 32% of them found once; the top ten carry roughly 12%. The sample was cultured CD8+ T cells from PBMCs, taken from culture after CMV antigen stimulation. All receptors come from a human donor in good health (CMV status not recorded). Some clones in this sample may be carry-over from other donors' samples.

The chain uses TRBV28 and TRBJ2-7; 7 positions agree with TRBD1. V dropped 3 bases and J dropped 2; count of bases not matched to a gene: 4. This CDR3 spans 14 amino acids. The V gene's germline CDR1 is MDHEN and CDR2 SYDVKM. The CDR3 DNA sequence: TGTGCCAGCAGTTTTGGGGACAGAGCCTACGAGCAGTACGTC. It is translated as CASSFGDRAYEQYV.

This clonotype was detected ten times or more. The CDR3 DNA is TGTGCCAGCAGCTCGATGGGGGGAAGCTCCTACAATGAGCAGTTCTTC. Translation gives CASSSMGGSSYNEQFF. The gene calls are TRBV7-8 and TRBJ2-1; a possible D gene is TRBD2 (6 bases). V was trimmed by 4 bases and J by 0 bases, leaving 13 bases between them. CDR3 length equals 16 residues. Germline CDR1 reads SGHVS; CDR2 reads FQNEAQ. The entire variable domain, with the rest obtained from reference TRBV7-8 and TRBJ2-1, is as follows: GAGVSQSPRYKVAKRGQDVALRCDPISGHVSLFWYQQALGQGPEFLTYFQNEAQLDKSGLPSDRFFAERPEGSVSTLKIQRTQQEDSAVYLCASSSMGGSSYNEQFFGPGTRLTVL.

A remark on this clonotype: A read error may be the cause here, since a much bigger clone is one base away. The chain links TRBV7-2 to TRBJ1-1; no clear D gene. Germline V CDR1 and CDR2: SGHTA, FQGNSA. The CDR3 loop spans 12 amino acids. This CDR3 is CVSSLWSTEAFF. Here the CDR3 DNA reads TGTGTCAGCAGCTTATGGAGTACTGAAGCTTTCTTT. Supplemented by reference TRBV7-2 and TRBJ1-1, the full variable domain reads GAGVSQSPSNKVTEKGKDVELRCDPISGHTALYWYRQSLGQGLEFLIYFQGNSAPDKSGLPSDRFSAERTGGSVSTLTIQRTQQEDSAVYLCVSSLWSTEAFFGQGTRLTVV.

V usage is TRBV5-4 and J usage is TRBJ1-2, with 7 bases that match TRBD1. Germline CDR1 SGHNT, CDR2 YYREEE (reference sequence). This CDR3 comprises 15 residues. V trimming: 5 bases; J trimming: 2 bases; junction bases outside the gene matches: 9. The CDR3 region is CASRMTTGTNYGYTF. CDR3 bases: TGTGCCAGCAGAATGACGACAGGGACGAACTATGGCTACACCTTC.

The chain joins TRBV28 to TRBJ2-7; D is unclear. Trimming shortened V by 3 bases and J by 3 bases, and 9 bases separated the two germline ends. The CDR3 is 13 amino acids. Germline V gene sequence: CDR1 MDHEN, CDR2 SYDVKM. This CDR3 is CASSFKGSYEQYF. The CDR3 DNA sequence: TGTGCCAGCAGTTTCAAGGGAAGCTACGAGCAGTACTTC.

The chain has TRBV6-5 and TRBJ1-2; tentatively, D is TRBD1 (6 bases). V lost 2 bases and J 4 bases, leaving 20 bases between the germline ends. Germline assignment: CDR1 MNHEY and CDR2 SVGAGI. This CDR3 is built from 17 residues. CDR3 DNA sequence: TGTGCCAGCAGTTACCGATATTCTAAAGGGGGTAGCTATGGCTACACCTTC. It encodes CASSYRYSKGGSYGYTF.

About this clonotype itself: The conserved phenylalanine or tryptophan normally closing the CDR3 is absent here, so this likely arose from a read error. V is TRBV5-6 and J is TRBJ2-7; 12 bases are a match to TRBD1. The CDR3 extends over 15 amino acids. Trimming took 3 bases from V and 7 from J; bases not matched to a gene: 8. The V gene's germline CDR1 is SGHDT and CDR2 YYEEEE. CDR3 sequence reads: CASSWGTGGRGEQYS. The CDR3 DNA is TGTGCCAGCAGCTGGGGGACAGGGGGCCGAGGAGAGCAGTACTCC.

This clonotype has a handful of counts. The genes are TRBV5-5 and TRBJ1-1; D is uncertain. The V end lost 2 bases, the J end lost 4 bases, and 6 bases lay between the germline ends. Germline values: CDR1 SGHKS, CDR2 YYEKEE (reference sequence). The CDR3 spans 12 residues. CDR3 DNA: TGTGCCAGCAGCTTCCCAGTCACTGAAGCTTTCTTT. It is translated as CASSFPVTEAFF.

With respect to this clonotype: An end of the junction differs from the germline gene, which may be a read error. The chain has TRBV7-6 and TRBJ2-1; 11 bases line up with TRBD2. CDR3 length: 14 amino acids. Germline V gene lookup returns CDR1 SGHVS and CDR2 FNYEAQ. CDR3 nucleotide sequence: TGTGCCAACAGCGGGTTAGCGGGGGGGCCTGAGCAGTTCTTC. Protein sequence: CANSGLAGGPEQFF. The variable domain in full, completed from reference TRBV7-6 and TRBJ2-1, reads GAGVSQSPRYKVTKRGQDVALRCDPISGHVSLYWYRQALGQGPEFLTYFNYEAQQDKSGLPNDRFSAERPEGSISTLTIQRTEQRDSAMYRCANSGLAGGPEQFFGPGTRLTVL.

This rearrangement joins TRBV20-1 to TRBJ2-3, with 7 nucleotides matching TRBD1. CDR1 and CDR2 from the germline V gene are DFQATT and SNEGSKA (reference sequence). V shed 4 bases and J 6 bases; nucleotides not matched to a gene: 10. The length of the CDR3 is 14 residues. The CDR3 region has the DNA TGCAGTGCTAAAAGGGACAGACCAAGGGATACGCAGTATTTT. It codes for CSAKRDRPRDTQYF.

In its sample, this clonotype was seen a few times. The chain links TRBV7-2 to TRBJ2-2; 10 positions match TRBD2. Germline CDR1 and CDR2: SGHTA and FQGNSA. The CDR3 runs to 17 residues. The junction had 11 bases not matched to a gene; V was cut back by 3 bases and J by 7 bases. The CDR3, as DNA: TGTGCCAGCAGCTTTCGGGAGGAAGCGGGGGGGCGCGGGGAGCTGTTTTTT. This encodes CASSFREEAGGRGELFF.

V is TRBV6-8 and J is TRBJ1-2; 10 bases agree with TRBD1. Germline V gives CDR1 MNHGY, CDR2 SAAAGT. This CDR3 region has 14 residues. V lost 6 bases and J lost 8; bases outside the gene matches: 9. In nucleotides, the CDR3 is TGTGCCAGCAGCTCCCGTGGGACAGGGGTCGGCTACACCTTC. It encodes CASSSRGTGVGYTF.

This clonotype came up a few times. The genes are TRBV4-1 and TRBJ2-1; 7 bases match TRBD1. The CDR3 has 13 amino acids. Per germline, CDR1 MGHRA and CDR2 YSYEKL. V shed 0 bases and J 14 bases; nucleotides not matched to a gene: 7. DNA for the CDR3: TGCGCCAGCAGCCAAGATCCGGGGCAGGGGGAGTTCTTC. This gives the protein CASSQDPGQGEFF.

This chain uses TRBV4-3 with TRBJ2-2; the match to TRBD2 covers 12 bases. CDR1 LGHNA and CDR2 YSLEER come from the germline V gene. The ends lost 3 bases at V and 3 bases at J; junction bases unmatched: 5. The CDR3 consists of 17 residues. For the CDR3, the DNA is TGCGCCAGCAGCCACTGGACTAGCGGGATAGACACCGGGGAGCTGTTTTTT. Its protein product is CASSHWTSGIDTGELFF.

This clonotype was detected only a few times. The chain links TRBV6-2 or TRBV6-3 to TRBJ2-2; D is ambiguous. V lost 7 bases to trimming and J lost 1 base, with 25 bases between them. The germline gives CDR1 MNHEY, CDR2 SVGEGT. The CDR3 loop spans 19 amino acids. CDR3 coding DNA: TGTGCCAGCACCACCCAGTATCGTAGGGTAAAATGGAACACCGGGGAGCTGTTTTTT. It specifies CASTTQYRRVKWNTGELFF.

This clonotype has only a few counts. The J gene is TRBJ2-1, the V gene TRBV7-6; 10 bases are shared with TRBD2. The trim removed 4 bases at V and 7 bases at J, leaving 19 bases unmatched. CDR1 and CDR2 (germline): SGHVS, FNYEAQ. This CDR3 region has 19 residues. The DNA for the CDR3 is TGTGCCAGCAGCTCTACCCCTCTTGGAGCGGGGGGGTCTCGGAATGAGCAGTTCTTC. It translates to CASSSTPLGAGGSRNEQFF.

The V call is TRBV15, the J call TRBJ2-3; D gene ambiguous. The V end lost 1 base, the J end lost 3 bases, and 11 bases lay between the germline ends. Per germline, CDR1 LNHNV and CDR2 YYDKDF (reference sequence). The CDR3 runs to 15 residues. The CDR3 loop reads CATSRAGTVTDTQYF. The CDR3 nucleotides are TGTGCCACCAGCAGAGCGGGTACCGTGACAGATACGCAGTATTTT.

The V and J genes are TRBV20-1 and TRBJ1-1; no clear D gene. Germline CDR1 is DFQATT and CDR2 is SNEGSKA (reference sequence). This CDR3 comprises 10 residues. V lost 3 bases to trimming and J lost 1 base, with 0 bases between them. The CDR3 here is CSARNTEAFF. The CDR3 bases are TGCAGTGCTAGGAACACTGAAGCTTTCTTT.